This T cell receptor beta chain was sequenced during a study of T cells in localized non-small cell lung cancer. In this sample, this clone turned up once. Germline lookup yields CDR1 MGHRA and CDR2 YSYEKL. The CDR3 covers 14 residues. Trimming removed 4 bases from V and 7 bases from J, with 13 bases in between. Only in-frame clones appear in the TCRdb table, and some are missing; sequencing was by immunoSEQ multiplex PCR. The sample contains 20,000 to 25,000 clones, about nine tenths of which appear only once. This receptor was identified in a man aged 40 to 69 with stage I squamous cell lung carcinoma. This chain uses TRBV4-1 with TRBJ1-4; a weak D match, TRBD1 (6 bases). The source material was peripheral blood, sampled before any cancer treatment. CDR3 bases: TGCGCCAGCAGCCTAGGCAGGGGAAGTGAAAAACTGTTTTTT. It codes for CASSLGRGSEKLFF.